This T cell receptor beta chain was observed in a study of metastatic and nonmetastatic thyroid tumors. Overall study: It was across blood and tumor or nodule tissue from malignant and benign thyroid patients that repertoires were compared.

With MiXCR, TCRdb reprocessed the PCR reads. The sample gives some 10,000 clones, more than 25% of which show up once; over 20% is in the top ten. On this clone: No antigen is known for it.

Prior to thyroid surgery, none of the patients had received any treatment. Germline loops: CDR1 DFQATT, CDR2 SNEGSKA (reference sequence). V was cut by 3 bases and J by 7 bases, with 19 bases left in between. This CDR3 has 15 residues. The study, taken as a whole, reports: Malignant tumors reportedly showed significantly higher TCR beta diversity than benign nodules in both blood and tumor.

This chain links TRBV20-1 with TRBJ2-1; perhaps D is TRBD1 or TRBD2 (6 bases each). The sequenced material came from adjacent normal tissue. This TCR came from a male donor with papillary thyroid cancer or a benign thyroid nodule (not recorded which). Some clones in this sample may be carry-over from other donors' samples. CDR3 DNA sequence: TGCAGTGCTAGCATCACTGGGGGGCTGGCAAATGAGCAGTTCTTC. It encodes CSASITGGLANEQFF.